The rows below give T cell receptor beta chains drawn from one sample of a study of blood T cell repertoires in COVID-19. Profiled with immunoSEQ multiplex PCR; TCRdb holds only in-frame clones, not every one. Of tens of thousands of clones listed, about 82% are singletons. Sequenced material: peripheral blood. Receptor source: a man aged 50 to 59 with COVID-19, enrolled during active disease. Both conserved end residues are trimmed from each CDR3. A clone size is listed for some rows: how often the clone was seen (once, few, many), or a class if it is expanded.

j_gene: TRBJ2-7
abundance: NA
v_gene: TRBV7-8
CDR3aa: ASSVIAGGLNEQY

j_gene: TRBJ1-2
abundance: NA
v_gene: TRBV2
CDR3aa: ASRPGQGGYGYT

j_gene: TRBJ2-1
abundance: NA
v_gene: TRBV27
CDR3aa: ASSSTSGRNEF

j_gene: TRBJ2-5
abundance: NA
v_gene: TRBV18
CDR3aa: ASSPTRETQY

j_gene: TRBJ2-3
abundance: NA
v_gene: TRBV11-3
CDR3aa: ASSPSRGSTDTQY

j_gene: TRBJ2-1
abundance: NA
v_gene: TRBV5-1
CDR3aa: ASSLGRTGGYDEQF

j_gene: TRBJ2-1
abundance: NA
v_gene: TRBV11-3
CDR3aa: ASSFGTGRNEQF

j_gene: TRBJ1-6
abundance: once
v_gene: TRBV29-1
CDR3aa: SVRQSRNSPLH

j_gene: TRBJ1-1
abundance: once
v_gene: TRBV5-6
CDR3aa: ASSFEPGGATEAF

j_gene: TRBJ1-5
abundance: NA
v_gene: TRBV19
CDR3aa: ASSKQINQPQH

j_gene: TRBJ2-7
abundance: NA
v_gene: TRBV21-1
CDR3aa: ASSNKGSFYEQY

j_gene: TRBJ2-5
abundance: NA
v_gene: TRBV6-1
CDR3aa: ASSESKVRRETQY